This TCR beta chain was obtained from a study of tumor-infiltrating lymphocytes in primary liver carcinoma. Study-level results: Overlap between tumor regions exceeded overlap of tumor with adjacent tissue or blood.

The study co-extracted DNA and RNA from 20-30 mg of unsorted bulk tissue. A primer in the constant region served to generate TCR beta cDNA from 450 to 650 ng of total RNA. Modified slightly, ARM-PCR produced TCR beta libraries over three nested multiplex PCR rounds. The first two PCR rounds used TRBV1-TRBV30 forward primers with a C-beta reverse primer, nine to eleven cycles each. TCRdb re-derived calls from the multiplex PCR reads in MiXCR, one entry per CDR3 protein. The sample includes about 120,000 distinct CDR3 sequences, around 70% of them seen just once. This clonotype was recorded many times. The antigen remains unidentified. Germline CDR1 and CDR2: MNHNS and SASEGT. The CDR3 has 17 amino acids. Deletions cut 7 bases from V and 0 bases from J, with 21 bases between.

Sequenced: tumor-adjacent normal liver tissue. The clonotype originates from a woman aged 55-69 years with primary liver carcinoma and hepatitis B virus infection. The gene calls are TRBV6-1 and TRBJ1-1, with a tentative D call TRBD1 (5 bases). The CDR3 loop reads CASTQSPGTYMNTEAFF. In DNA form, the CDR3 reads TGTGCCAGCACTCAGAGTCCCGGGACCTACATGAACACTGAAGCTTTCTTT.